This TCR beta chain was identified in a study of blood T cell repertoires in COVID-19. Looking at the study overall: Both acute and convalescent COVID-19 samples were obtained from the United States, Italy and Spain.

Methods used by the authors: Estimated nucleated cell counts came from reference gene primer amplification. Sequencing was performed with immunoSEQ multiplex PCR; in TCRdb, only in-frame clones are kept and a portion is missing. V and J calls and clone size are those listed in that table; D and trimming were worked out from the DNA. The repertoire holds some 340,000 clones, with roughly 85% as singletons. The clonotype was recovered from a woman aged 18-29 years with acute or convalescent COVID-19. The material sequenced was peripheral blood.

CDR3 loop: CASSEAHGGPQHF. The CDR3, as DNA: TGTGCCAGCAGTGAAGCGCACGGCGGTCCCCAGCATTTT. The chain couples TRBV2 to TRBJ1-5; D is unclear. CDR3 length: 13 residues. Germline loops: CDR1 SNHLY, CDR2 FYNNEI. Trimming cost V 0 bases and J 10 bases, with 10 bases left between them.